These 13 T cell receptor beta chains were sequenced from one sample in a study of vaccination and CD4 T cells after COVID-19. The antigens these receptors bind are not known. The Oncomine TCR Beta short-read assay was applied to DNA of cultured CD4+ T cells. TCRdb processed the PCR reads anew with MiXCR; each CDR3 protein has one entry. This table holds fewer than 20,000 distinct CDR3 sequences, less than 80% found once. Treatment denoted: roughly nine-day PBMC culture with coronavirus spike peptide pools or control peptides (ViraFEST assay). Sequences were obtained from CD4+ T cells from blood, cultured in vitro. These receptor sequences come from a human donor who had recovered from COVID-19.

The chain carries TRBV6-2 or TRBV6-3 and TRBJ1-2; D may be TRBD1 (6 bases). The CDR3 contains 13 residues. V lost 5 bases to trimming and J lost 4 bases, with 11 bases between them. Germline V CDR1 and CDR2: MNHEY, SVGEGT. The CDR3 sequence: CASSPDSVYGYTF. The CDR3 region has the DNA TGTGCCAGCAGTCCGGACAGCGTCTATGGCTACACCTTC.

The chain has TRBV29-1 and TRBJ1-5, with no clear D. The CDR3 totals 12 residues. V was clipped by 4 bases and J by 7 bases, with 11 bases between them. Germline CDR1 and CDR2: SQVTM and ANQGSEA. The CDR3 protein is CSVGQPSQPQHF. Here the CDR3 DNA reads TGCAGCGTTGGACAACCATCACAGCCCCAGCATTTT.

The chain joins TRBV19 to TRBJ2-5; weak D call: TRBD1 (6 bases). Germline V lookup: CDR1 LNHDA, CDR2 SQIVND (reference sequence). The CDR3 is 13 amino acids. Trimming removed 3 bases from V and 2 bases from J, with 7 bases in between. CDR3 amino acids: CASSMDSQETQYF. CDR3 DNA sequence: TGTGCCAGTAGTATGGACAGTCAAGAGACCCAGTACTTC. The full variable domain, completed using reference TRBV19 and TRBJ2-5, is DGGITQSPKYLFRKEGQNVTLSCEQNLNHDAMYWYRQDPGQGLRLIYYSQIVNDFQKGDIAEGYSVSREKKESFPLTVTSAQKNPTAFYLCASSMDSQETQYFGPGTRLLVL.

About this clonotype itself: One end of the junction fails to match germline, which may point to a read error. The chain carries TRBV7-2 and TRBJ2-2; 8 positions match TRBD2. The germline CDR1 and CDR2 sequences are SGHTA and FQGNSA. The CDR3 has 15 residues. CDR3: CASSRVGTRAGELFF. Here the CDR3 DNA reads TGCGCCAGCAGCCGAGTGGGGACTAGGGCCGGGGAGCTGTTTTTT.

The rearrangement joins TRBV20-1 to TRBJ1-5; D is ambiguous. This CDR3 is 13 amino acids long. Trimming stripped 4 bases from V and 0 bases from J, with 7 bases between. Germline CDR1 reads DFQATT; CDR2 reads SNEGSKA (reference sequence). The DNA of the CDR3 is TGCAGTGCTACAGGTTATAGCAATCAGCCCCAGCATTTT. As protein: CSATGYSNQPQHF.

The chain couples TRBV20-1 to TRBJ2-5; D is unresolved. Trimming cost V 1 base and J 5 bases, with 5 bases left between them. The V gene's germline CDR1 is DFQATT and CDR2 SNEGSKA (reference sequence). The CDR3 contains 11 residues. The CDR3 is CSARGLETQYF. The DNA for the CDR3 is TGCAGTGCTAGAGGGTTGGAGACCCAGTACTTC.

The chain is built from TRBV20-1 and TRBJ1-1; TRBD1 might be the D (5 bases). Germline V gives CDR1 DFQATT, CDR2 SNEGSKA (reference sequence). V gave up 0 bases and J gave up 1 base, with 12 bases separating them. CDR3 length equals 15 residues. The chain's CDR3 is CSARDPQGWNTEAFF. The CDR3 coding sequence is TGCAGTGCTAGAGATCCCCAGGGCTGGAACACTGAAGCTTTCTTT.

This sequence joins TRBV21-1 and TRBJ2-7; the table calls TRBD1, which could not be checked here. TRBV21-1 is tagged as a pseudogene. This CDR3 has 14 residues. The CDR3 DNA reads TGTGCCAGCAGCAAGCAGCCCCGCTCCTACGAGCAGTACTTC. This sequence encodes CASSKQPRSYEQYF.

This sequence joins TRBV7-2 and TRBJ2-3, with TRBD2 identical over 7 bases. V lost 5 bases, J lost 1 base, and 6 bases stayed unmatched. In germline, CDR1 is SGHTA, CDR2 FQGNSA. The CDR3 covers 15 residues. CDR3 sequence reads: CASSPYREGTDTQYF. In DNA, the CDR3 is TGTGCCAGCAGCCCTTACCGGGAGGGCACAGATACGCAGTATTTT.

This clonotype was observed a few times. The rearrangement links TRBV20-1 to TRBJ1-2; 7 bases are a match to TRBD1. Germline-derived CDR1 and CDR2 are DFQATT and SNEGSKA (reference sequence). The length of the CDR3 is 14 residues. CDR3 nucleotides: TGCACCGGTAGACAGGGACCTGGGGACTATGGCTACACCTTC. Amino acid sequence: CTGRQGPGDYGYTF.

The V call is TRBV21-1, the J call TRBJ1-2; the table's TRBD1 call for D was not verified on the DNA. TRBV21-1 is shown as a pseudogene. The length of the CDR3 is 13 residues. The CDR3 region has the DNA TGTGCCAGCAGGAACGGGACAGATTCTGGCTACACCTTC. Encoded protein: CASRNGTDSGYTF.

The V call is TRBV20-1, the J call TRBJ1-5, with a weak D call TRBD1 (5 bases). The CDR3 spans 11 residues. Germline V gene data show CDR1 as DFQATT and CDR2 as SNEGSKA (reference sequence). The V end was cut by 6 bases, the J end by 9 bases, with 12 bases between. Written as DNA, the CDR3 is TGCAGTGCCAAGGGACTTGCGCCCCAGCATTTT. Translation gives CSAKGLAPQHF.

The chain has TRBV15 and TRBJ2-4, with 7 nucleotides matching TRBD2. V lost 0 bases and J lost 1; bases outside the gene matches: 3. The CDR3 has 16 residues. In germline, CDR1 is LNHNV, CDR2 YYDKDF (reference sequence). The CDR3 bases are TGTGCCACCAGCAGAGATTGGGGGGGGGCCAAAAACATTCAGTACTTC. Amino acid sequence: CATSRDWGGAKNIQYF.